This is a list of T cell receptor beta chains from one sample in a study of cytomegalovirus exposure and HLA in healthy donors. The data were produced by immunoSEQ multiplex PCR, yet TCRdb's version contains in-frame clones alone and is incomplete. The sample holds about 160,000 clones; 70% to 80% are singletons and the top ten take approximately 1.4%. The sequenced sample consisted of PBMCs. These receptors were taken from a man in his fifties or sixties in good health and CMV-seronegative. The CDR3 runs from the conserved cysteine through the conserved F or W. The D gene is left open where the match is weak. Size values are once, few and many counts, or a class for expanded clones, and some rows have none.

CDR3 length	clone size	V gene	J gene	D gene	CDR3 protein	CDR3 DNA
15	-	TRBV6-6	TRBJ2-7	TRBD1	CASSYSGTGPYEQYF	TGTGCCAGCAGTTACTCCGGGACAGGCCCCTACGAGCAGTACTTC
14	-	TRBV9	TRBJ2-1	TRBD1	CASSVWDSRDEQFF	TGTGCCAGCAGCGTATGGGACAGTCGTGACGAGCAGTTCTTC
18	-	TRBV16	TRBJ2-7	TRBD2	CASSLLPPTSGWSYEQYF	TGTGCCAGCAGCCTCCTACCCCCTACTAGCGGGTGGTCCTACGAGCAGTACTTC
16	-	TRBV10-3	TRBJ1-4	-	CAISELGGKQNEKLFF	TGTGCCATCAGTGAGTTAGGCGGCAAGCAAAATGAAAAACTGTTTTTT
16	few	TRBV11-1	TRBJ2-7	TRBD1	CASRPGQHTAGREQYF	TGTGCCAGCAGACCGGGACAGCATACCGCCGGGCGGGAGCAGTACTTC
15	-	TRBV6-5	TRBJ2-2	-	CASSYFGGNTGELFF	TGTGCCAGCAGTTATTTCGGGGGGAACACCGGGGAGCTGTTTTTT
14	-	TRBV27	TRBJ1-2	-	CASSLSDSNYGYTF	TGTGCCAGCAGTTTATCGGACAGTAACTATGGCTACACCTTC
15	-	TRBV9	TRBJ2-5	-	CASSATGRTQETQYF	TGTGCCAGCAGCGCCACAGGGAGAACTCAAGAGACCCAGTACTTC
18	-	TRBV2	TRBJ2-7	TRBD2	CASSEARTSGGFSYEQYF	TGTGCCAGCAGTGAAGCTAGGACTAGCGGGGGGTTCTCCTACGAGCAGTACTTC
15	-	TRBV11-2	TRBJ2-1	TRBD2	CASIPGTTSYNEQFF	TGTGCCAGCATTCCCGGGACTACCTCATACAATGAGCAGTTCTTC
12	-	TRBV30	TRBJ1-4	-	CAWSVPGEKLFF	TGTGCCTGGAGTGTACCGGGGGAAAAACTGTTTTTT
19	once	TRBV7-9	TRBJ2-1	TRBD1	CSSSTSLYGQGARGNEQFF	TGTTCCAGCAGCACTAGCTTATACGGACAGGGGGCGAGGGGGAATGAGCAGTTCTTC
16	few	TRBV5-1	TRBJ1-3	TRBD1	CASSSSTGASGNTIYF	TGCGCCAGCAGCTCCAGTACAGGGGCCTCTGGAAACACCATATATTTT
12	-	TRBV29-1	TRBJ2-7	TRBD1	CSGTGDSYEQYF	TGCAGCGGGACAGGGGACTCCTACGAGCAGTACTTC
18	-	TRBV7-9	TRBJ2-1	TRBD2	CASSPGTSGGASYNEQFF	TGTGCCAGCAGTCCTGGGACTAGCGGGGGGGCTAGCTACAATGAGCAGTTCTTC
14	-	TRBV7-9	TRBJ2-7	-	CASSLSLDRCEQYF	TGTGCCAGCAGCTTGTCACTAGATAGGTGCGAGCAGTACTTC
14	-	TRBV28	TRBJ1-2	-	CASSFTATDYGYTF	TGTGCCAGCAGTTTTACCGCGACTGATTATGGCTACACCTTC
12	-	TRBV28	TRBJ2-5	TRBD2	CASSPGLPTQYF	TGTGCCAGCAGCCCGGGACTACCCACCCAGTACTTC
14	-	TRBV7-3	TRBJ2-5	-	CASSPQQGKETQYF	TGTGCCAGCAGCCCACAACAGGGTAAAGAGACCCAGTACTTC
13	-	TRBV4-1	TRBJ2-7	TRBD1	CASSQGDSYEQYF	TGCGCCAGCAGCCAAGGGGACAGCTACGAGCAGTACTTC
13	-	TRBV6-4	TRBJ1-1	-	CASRGDMHTEAFF	TGTGCCAGCAGGGGGGACATGCACACTGAAGCTTTCTTT
16	-	TRBV5-1	TRBJ2-7	-	CASSFTLGDSTYEQYF	TGCGCCAGCAGCTTCACCCTCGGAGACAGCACCTACGAGCAGTACTTC
16	-	TRBV28	TRBJ1-5	TRBD1	CASSSHRTGGNQPQHF	TGTGCCAGCAGTTCACACCGTACAGGGGGCAATCAGCCCCAGCATTTT
16	-	TRBV5-1	TRBJ1-2	-	CASSARTDFSIRGYTF	TGCGCCAGCAGCGCCCGGACAGATTTCAGTATTCGGGGCTACACCTTC
15	-	TRBV5-4	TRBJ2-2	TRBD1	CASSVDRGNTGELFF	TGTGCCAGCAGCGTTGACAGGGGGAACACCGGGGAGCTGTTTTTT
14	-	TRBV29-1	TRBJ2-3	TRBD1	CSVRTGASTDTQYF	TGCAGCGTGCGAACAGGGGCTAGCACAGATACGCAGTATTTT
15	-	TRBV6-5	TRBJ1-2	-	CASSSQTRGLYGYTF	TGTGCCAGCAGTTCCCAGACCAGGGGTCTCTATGGCTACACCTTC
14	once	TRBV14	TRBJ1-4	TRBD1	CASSPTGMSEKLFF	TGTGCCAGCAGCCCGACAGGGATGTCTGAAAAACTGTTTTTT
16	-	TRBV21-1	TRBJ1-6	-	CASSKRTPGEDSPLHF	TGTGCCAGCAGCAAAAGGACGCCCGGGGAGGATTCACCCCTCCACTTT
13	-	TRBV6-6	TRBJ2-7	-	CASSYQSVNEQYF	TGTGCCAGCAGTTACCAGTCCGTTAACGAGCAGTACTTC
14	-	TRBV6-6	TRBJ1-1	TRBD1	CASSSLDRGAEAFF	TGTGCCAGCAGTTCCCTTGACAGGGGGGCTGAAGCTTTCTTT
15	-	TRBV6-5	TRBJ2-2	-	CASSYLSPGTGELFF	TGTGCCAGCAGTTACTTAAGCCCGGGCACCGGGGAGCTGTTTTTT
12	-	TRBV6-6	TRBJ2-7	TRBD1	CASSSQGDEQYF	TGTGCCAGCAGTTCCCAGGGGGACGAGCAGTACTTC
15	-	TRBV28	TRBJ2-3	TRBD1	CASIGWTGSTDTQYF	TGTGCCTCTATAGGGTGGACAGGGAGTACGGATACGCAGTATTTT
16	-	TRBV28	TRBJ2-1	-	CARGRRGLTSYNEQFF	TGTGCCAGAGGGAGAAGGGGACTTACCTCCTACAATGAGCAGTTCTTC
15	-	TRBV5-1	TRBJ2-1	TRBD1	CASSLQGQGPNEQFF	TGCGCCAGCAGCTTGCAGGGACAGGGACCAAATGAGCAGTTCTTC
16	-	TRBV30	TRBJ2-3	TRBD2	CAWSVRMGGGTDTQYF	TGTGCCTGGAGTGTACGGATGGGGGGGGGCACAGATACGCAGTATTTT
15	-	TRBV9	TRBJ1-1	-	CASSSLTGPNTEAFF	TGTGCCAGCAGCTCTTTGACAGGCCCCAACACTGAAGCTTTCTTT
15	-	TRBV5-1	TRBJ2-5	-	CASSFSTLAQETQYF	TGCGCCAGCAGCTTTTCGACATTGGCCCAAGAGACCCAGTACTTC
13	-	TRBV7-3	TRBJ1-1	TRBD1	CASSERQGGEAFF	TGTGCCAGCAGCGAGCGACAGGGAGGTGAAGCTTTCTTT
15	-	TRBV2	TRBJ2-3	-	CASSPQVPVGDTQYF	TGTGCCAGCAGTCCACAGGTTCCGGTAGGAGATACGCAGTATTTT
13	-	TRBV30	TRBJ2-1	-	CAWSLGEINEQFF	TGTGCCTGGAGTCTGGGCGAGATCAATGAGCAGTTCTTC
11	few	TRBV2	TRBJ2-1	-	CASSGQVGQFF	TGTGCCAGCAGTGGACAGGTGGGGCAGTTCTTC
14	-	TRBV7-2	TRBJ1-1	-	CASSLSQMNTEAFF	TGTGCCAGCAGCTTATCACAGATGAACACTGAAGCTTTCTTT